This T cell receptor beta chain originates from a study of blood T cell repertoires in COVID-19. Study-level information: Some COVID-19 samples were acute and others convalescent; all came from the United States, Italy and Spain. PBMCs, B-cell-depleted T cells, or T cells provided the cDNA or gDNA that made up the material.

This CDR3 contains 15 residues. V was pared by 3 bases and J by 2 bases, with 10 bases between. Germline V gene lookup returns CDR1 MNHEY and CDR2 SMNVEV (reference sequence). In the source study's methods: Estimation of nucleated cell counts was performed using reference gene primer amplification. TCRdb's copy holds only in-frame clones and misses some; the assay was immunoSEQ multiplex PCR. The D gene and trimming were derived from the DNA, and the V and J assignments and clone size from that table. The sample includes some 400,000 clones, around 90% of them seen just once. This TCR was recovered from a human donor in a cohort sampled during active COVID-19. Sequenced material: peripheral blood. V usage is TRBV27 and J usage is TRBJ2-2; maybe TRBD2 (5 bases). The CDR3 DNA follows: TGTGCCAGCAGTTTCAACGGGATTAACACCGGGGAGCTGTTTTTT. Translated: CASSFNGINTGELFF.